Shown below are 31 T cell receptor beta chains from a single sample sequenced in a study of immune evolution from preneoplasia to lung adenocarcinoma. Profiling relied on immunoSEQ multiplex PCR, and the TCRdb table lists in-frame clones only, not all of them. The data show over 30,000 clones, about 74% seen once. Input material: FFPE invasive lung adenocarcinoma tissue. The source is a person aged 55 to 70 with lung adenocarcinoma.

The rearrangement links TRBV19 to TRBJ1-1, with a tentative D call TRBD1 (5 bases). This CDR3 is built from 13 residues. V was cut by 7 bases and J by 1 base, with 10 bases left in between. Germline V gives CDR1 LNHDA, CDR2 SQIVND (reference sequence). CDR3 amino acids: CASKEGWNTEAFF. The CDR3 DNA follows: TGTGCCAGTAAAGAGGGGTGGAACACTGAAGCTTTCTTT.

The rearrangement uses TRBV7-9 and TRBJ2-3; D might be TRBD2 (6 bases). This CDR3 region has 14 residues. The ends were cut back, 2 bases at V and 4 bases at J, with 10 bases in the middle. Germline V gives CDR1 SEHNR, CDR2 FQNEAQ (reference sequence). The CDR3 DNA reads TGTGCCAGCAGCTTAATCGGGAGTTCAGATACGCAGTATTTT. Translation: CASSLIGSSDTQYF.

V and J are TRBV5-1 and TRBJ2-1; 9 bases fit TRBD2. The CDR3 is 15 amino acids. Germline CDR1 and CDR2: SGHRS and YFSETQ. After removal of 0 bases from V and 5 bases from J, the junction contained 3 bases not matched to a gene. CDR3 nucleotide sequence: TGCGCCAGCAGCTTGGGCGGGAGGGCCGACAATGAGCAGTTCTTC. Translated, it gives CASSLGGRADNEQFF.

This clone was seen just once. The chain joins TRBV5-5 to TRBJ1-1; D ambiguous. The germline V gene has CDR1 SGHKS and CDR2 YYEKEE (reference sequence). V dropped 1 base and J dropped 1 base, with 8 bases sitting between them. There are 14 residues in the CDR3. The CDR3 nucleotides are TGTGCCAGCAGCTTGAGTGTTGCGAACACTGAAGCTTTCTTT. Protein sequence: CASSLSVANTEAFF.

The chain links TRBV5-1 to TRBJ2-1; D tentatively fits TRBD1 or TRBD2 (5 bases each). This CDR3 region has 14 residues. Per the germline V gene, CDR1 is SGHRS and CDR2 is YFSETQ. Trimming left V 6 bases short and J 4 bases short, with 14 bases between. CDR3 bases: TGCGCCAGCATCAGAGACGGGACGTACAATGAGCAGTTCTTC. Its protein product is CASIRDGTYNEQFF.

The sample holds one count of this clone. The CDR3 region is CATQGRNTDTQYF. CDR3 DNA: TGTGCCACCCAGGGACGGAACACAGATACGCAGTATTTT. The chain uses TRBV2 and TRBJ2-3; the D gene could be TRBD1 or TRBD2 (5 bases each). V lost 10 bases, J lost 2 bases, and 13 bases lay in between. The germline V gene has CDR1 SNHLY and CDR2 FYNNEI. This CDR3 has 13 residues.

About this clone: The junction and the germline gene differ at one end; a read error may be behind it. The chain joins TRBV7-9 to TRBJ1-2; possibly TRBD1 for D (6 bases). Germline CDR1 is SEHNR and CDR2 is FQNEAQ (reference sequence). The CDR3 has 13 residues. This chain's CDR3 is CASSTTTGRELNF. CDR3 nucleotide sequence: TGTGCCAGCAGCACAACCACAGGGCGCGAATTGAACTTC.

The table lists this clone with a few counts. J is TRBJ1-4 and V is TRBV14; D is unclear. In germline, CDR1 is SGHDN, CDR2 FVKESK. CDR3 length equals 12 residues. V was pared by 1 base and J by 10 bases, with 7 bases between. As DNA, the CDR3 is TGTGCCAGCAGCCAAGTGGATGGAAAACTGTTTTTT. As protein: CASSQVDGKLFF. The full variable domain, its missing parts supplied by reference TRBV14 and TRBJ1-4, is EAGVTQFPSHSVIEKGQTVTLRCDPISGHDNLYWYRRVMGKEIKFLLHFVKESKQDESGMPNNRFLAERTGGTYSTLKVQPAELEDSGVYFCASSQVDGKLFFGSGTQLSVL.

This clone was found a few times. The gene calls are TRBV12-5 and TRBJ2-7; D might be TRBD1 (5 bases). CDR1 and CDR2 (germline): LGHNT, FRNRAP. Trimming left V 7 bases short and J 4 bases short, with 11 bases between. The CDR3 extends over 12 amino acids. The DNA of the CDR3 is TGTGCTAGTGCCTTGGGGCATTACGAGCAGTACTTC. Translated: CASALGHYEQYF.

This chain uses TRBV28 with TRBJ2-7, with 7 bases identical to TRBD2. The CDR3 covers 17 residues. CDR1 and CDR2 (germline): MDHEN, SYDVKM. Trimming took 7 bases from V and 4 from J; bases not matched to a gene: 19. CDR3 protein: CASISMGGGRDSYEQYF. The CDR3 nucleotides are TGTGCCAGCATCTCTATGGGCGGCGGGAGAGACTCATACGAGCAGTACTTC.

This chain uses TRBV30 with TRBJ1-4; D is uncertain. From germline, CDR1 is GTSNPN and CDR2 SVGIG (reference sequence). This CDR3 contains 15 residues. The V and J ends lost 2 bases and 1 base respectively, with 11 bases between them. CDR3 region: CAWSLWAGTNEKLFF. The CDR3 DNA is TGTGCCTGGAGTCTCTGGGCCGGAACTAATGAAAAACTGTTTTTT.

The chain couples TRBV11-2 to TRBJ2-7, with TRBD1 as a possible D gene (6 bases). Trimming pared 5 bases from V and 5 bases from J, leaving 16 bases between. The germline CDR1 and CDR2 sequences are SGHAT and FQNNGV. This CDR3 has 14 residues. DNA for the CDR3: TGTGCCAGCAGCAAATCACAGGGATATCACGAGCAGTACTTC. It yields the protein CASSKSQGYHEQYF.

There are a few counts of this clone. The chain combines TRBV21-1 with TRBJ2-7; the table assigns TRBD1, which was not confirmed against the DNA. TRBV21-1 is recorded as a pseudogene. The CDR3 contains 15 residues. Here the CDR3 DNA reads TGTGCCAGCAGCAAAGAAGGGACAGGGTACCACGAGCAGTACTTC. Its translation is CASSKEGTGYHEQYF.

The rearrangement uses TRBV5-6 and TRBJ1-3, with D unresolved. The CDR3 is 16 amino acids. The V gene's germline CDR1 is SGHDT and CDR2 YYEEEE. Trimming removed 0 bases from V and 2 bases from J, with 12 bases in between. The CDR3 sequence: CASSLEGGYPGNTIYF. CDR3 nucleotides: TGTGCCAGCAGCTTGGAAGGAGGTTACCCTGGAAACACCATATATTTT.

This chain uses TRBV6-1 with TRBJ2-7, with 7 positions matching TRBD2. The junction had 9 bases not matched to a gene; V was cut back by 6 bases and J by 1 base. Per germline, CDR1 MNHNS and CDR2 SASEGT. The CDR3 consists of 15 residues. The DNA of the CDR3 is TGTGCCAGCAGATCCGGGACTACCGGATCCTACGAGCAGTACTTC. This encodes CASRSGTTGSYEQYF.

The V call is TRBV30, the J call TRBJ2-5; the match to TRBD2 covers 7 bases. V shed 4 bases, J shed 1 base, and the junction held 6 bases outside the gene matches. Germline CDR1 reads GTSNPN; CDR2 reads SVGIG (reference sequence). The CDR3 spans 14 residues. Here the CDR3 DNA reads TGTGCCTGGAAGTTAGCGGGCAGCCAAGAGACCCAGTACTTC. Its translation: CAWKLAGSQETQYF.

The gene calls are TRBV29-1 and TRBJ2-2; 7 bases map to TRBD1. Germline V gene sequence: CDR1 SQVTM, CDR2 ANQGSEA. Losses at the gene ends were 3 bases for V and 6 bases for J; bases not matched to a gene: 10. There are 15 residues in the CDR3. This CDR3 is CSVESRGKDSGELFF. DNA of the CDR3: TGCAGCGTTGAGTCCAGGGGGAAGGATTCCGGGGAGCTGTTTTTT.

The V call is TRBV11-2, the J call TRBJ2-2; 14 bases are shared with TRBD2. The trim removed 3 bases at V and 4 bases at J, leaving 7 bases unmatched. Germline assignment: CDR1 SGHAT and CDR2 FQNNGV. There are 18 residues in the CDR3. Written as DNA, the CDR3 is TGTGCCAGCAGCTTCACCAGGACTAGCGGGAGGTTCACCGGGGAGCTGTTTTTT. Translated: CASSFTRTSGRFTGELFF. Drawing the rest from reference TRBV11-2 and TRBJ2-2, the complete variable domain is EAGVAQSPRYKIIEKRQSVAFWCNPISGHATLYWYQQILGQGPKLLIQFQNNGVVDDSQLPKDRFSAERLKGVDSTLKIQPAKLEDSAVYLCASSFTRTSGRFTGELFFGEGSRLTVL.

This clone was seen only once. This sequence joins TRBV11-1 and TRBJ2-6; D gene unclear. The V and J ends lost 1 base and 2 bases respectively, with 12 bases between them. The CDR3 covers 17 residues. Germline lookup yields CDR1 SGHAT and CDR2 FQDESV (reference sequence). CDR3 protein: CASSLEFRVAGANVLTF. In DNA form, the CDR3 reads TGTGCCAGCAGCTTAGAATTTAGGGTCGCTGGGGCCAACGTCCTGACTTTC.

In its sample, this clone was seen a few times. This rearrangement joins TRBV11-2 to TRBJ1-5, with D unresolved. CDR3 length equals 15 residues. Germline CDR1 SGHAT, CDR2 FQNNGV. Trimming stripped 1 base from V and 1 base from J, with 8 bases between. In DNA form, the CDR3 reads TGTGCCAGCAGCTTAGGGTGGGCCAGCAATCAGCCCCAGCATTTT. This translates into CASSLGWASNQPQHF.

The chain uses TRBV5-1 and TRBJ1-2, with D tentatively TRBD1 (5 bases). Germline V lookup: CDR1 SGHRS, CDR2 YFSETQ. V lost 0 bases and J lost 4, with 16 bases in between. The CDR3 sequence is 16 residues long. This CDR3 is CASSLGHRDRIYGYTF. The CDR3 DNA is TGCGCCAGCAGCTTGGGCCACCGGGACCGGATCTATGGCTACACCTTC.

The rearrangement links TRBV5-1 to TRBJ1-2, with TRBD1 identical over 8 bases. The CDR3 extends over 16 amino acids. J gave up 6 bases and V 0 bases, and 10 bases lay outside the gene matches. Germline CDR1 SGHRS, CDR2 YFSETQ. This CDR3 reads CASSLAVGAGGHGYTF. For the CDR3, the DNA is TGCGCCAGCAGCTTGGCCGTAGGTGCAGGGGGCCATGGCTACACCTTC.

V gene TRBV6-5 combines with J gene TRBJ2-1; 7 bases fit TRBD2. CDR1 and CDR2 from the germline V gene are MNHEY and SVGAGI. The V segment lost 7 bases and the J segment 8 bases; nucleotides outside the gene matches: 8. The CDR3 extends over 13 amino acids. Written as DNA, the CDR3 is TGTGCCAGCACCTTAGGCGGGAGCGATGAGCAGTTCTTC. Translation: CASTLGGSDEQFF.

This clone was seen more than once but under ten times. This chain uses TRBV4-2 with TRBJ1-2; perhaps TRBD1 as D (6 bases). With 4 bases removed from V and 6 bases from J, the gap between germline ends came to 15 bases. Germline CDR1 reads LGHNA; CDR2 reads YNFKEQ. There are 14 residues in the CDR3. CDR3 sequence: CASSPLSGGDGYTF. The CDR3 coding sequence is TGTGCCAGCAGCCCTTTATCGGGGGGCGATGGCTACACCTTC.

V gene TRBV6-1 combines with J gene TRBJ1-1; TRBD1 aligns across 7 bases. V shed 3 bases and J 1 base; nucleotides not matched to a gene: 5. Germline V gives CDR1 MNHNS, CDR2 SASEGT. The CDR3 loop spans 15 amino acids. The CDR3 loop reads CASSDAGQPNTEAFF. CDR3 DNA sequence: TGTGCCAGCAGTGACGCGGGACAGCCGAACACTGAAGCTTTCTTT.

This clone has a single count. The J gene is TRBJ1-1, the V gene TRBV27; D unresolved. The length of the CDR3 is 14 residues. The V end lost 4 bases, the J end lost 1 base, and 10 bases lay between the germline ends. The germline V gene encodes CDR1 MNHEY and CDR2 SMNVEV (reference sequence). The CDR3 here is CASSWAIGNTEAFF. For the CDR3, the DNA is TGTGCCAGCAGTTGGGCGATTGGGAACACTGAAGCTTTCTTT.

The rearrangement joins TRBV7-8 to TRBJ2-3; no firm D call. The germline CDR1 and CDR2 sequences are SGHVS and FQNEAQ. Trimming removed 1 base at V and 11 bases at J, with 13 bases between. The CDR3 is 13 amino acids. This chain's CDR3 is CASSLVSGPWQYF. As DNA, the CDR3 is TGTGCCAGCAGCTTAGTGTCAGGACCCTGGCAGTATTTT. Drawing the rest from reference TRBV7-8 and TRBJ2-3, the complete variable domain is GAGVSQSPRYKVAKRGQDVALRCDPISGHVSLFWYQQALGQGPEFLTYFQNEAQLDKSGLPSDRFFAERPEGSVSTLKIQRTQQEDSAVYLCASSLVSGPWQYFGPGTRLTVL.

The chain combines TRBV5-8 with TRBJ2-6, with D uncertain. The CDR3 consists of 17 residues. Germline V CDR1 and CDR2: SGHTS, YDEGEE. V lost 2 bases and J lost 0, with 12 bases in between. The CDR3 sequence is CASSLFVGFSGANVLTF. CDR3 DNA sequence: TGTGCCAGCAGCTTATTTGTAGGGTTCTCTGGGGCCAACGTCCTGACTTTC. Filled out from reference TRBV5-8 and TRBJ2-6, the complete variable domain reads EAGVTQSPTHLIKTRGQQATLRCSPISGHTSVYWYQQALGLGLQFLLWYDEGEERNRGNFPPRFSGRQFPNYSSELNVNALELEDSALYLCASSLFVGFSGANVLTFGAGSRLTVL.

Judged by abundance, this clone is medium-sized. This chain connects TRBV6-4 to TRBJ1-5; D unclear. Germline values: CDR1 MRHNA, CDR2 SNTAGT. CDR3 length equals 13 residues. V was clipped by 3 bases and J by 0 bases, with 3 bases between them. CDR3 sequence reads: CASSESSNQPQHF. The CDR3 bases are TGTGCCAGCAGTGAATCTAGCAATCAGCCCCAGCATTTT.

CDR3 nucleotides: TGTGCCAGCAGTGAACAGGGACAGGGGATCTACGAGCAGTACTTC. This codes for CASSEQGQGIYEQYF. The genes are TRBV6-1 and TRBJ2-7; 10 nucleotides align to TRBD1. The trim removed 2 bases at V and 3 bases at J, leaving 4 bases unmatched. This CDR3 has 15 residues. Germline V gene lookup returns CDR1 MNHNS and CDR2 SASEGT.

The V and J genes are TRBV11-3 and TRBJ2-7; 9 bases are shared with TRBD2. V lost 4 bases, J lost 0 bases, and 7 bases stayed unmatched. The germline gives CDR1 SGHNT, CDR2 YENEEA. There are 16 residues in the CDR3. The CDR3 DNA reads TGTGCCAGCAGCTCGGGACTAGCTGACAGCTCCTACGAGCAGTACTTC. Residues: CASSSGLADSSYEQYF. Supplemented by reference TRBV11-3 and TRBJ2-7, the full variable domain reads EAGVVQSPRYKIIEKKQPVAFWCNPISGHNTLYWYLQNLGQGPELLIRYENEEAVDDSQLPKDRFSAERLKGVDSTLKIQPAELGDSAVYLCASSSGLADSSYEQYFGPGTRLTVT.